This TCR beta chain was sequenced during a study of T cell repertoires in cytomegalovirus infection (dated by TCRdb to the late 2010s). About the full investigation: The HLA type of each donor mattered for the analysis, because public TCR beta signatures pointed to carriage of CMV infection along with the matching HLA type.

Via the germline V gene (reference sequence), CDR1 is LNHDA and CDR2 SQIVND. From its cysteine to its phenylalanine, the CDR3 spans 17 amino acids. The entry retains the CDR3 DNA only, 51 bases that are in frame from base 1. Overall study outcomes, separate from this receptor: The ex vivo response was dominated by HLA-C-restricted CMV-specific TCR beta clonotypes, which also provided the single most frequent clonotype in two of eight donors. In both this cohort and an independent cohort of several hundred donors, the cumulative frequency of public TCR beta family members distinguished carriers of CMV infection plus the relevant HLA type.

The sequencing machine was an Illumina HiSeq 1500. TCRdb redid the processing of the public reads, applying fastp at Q25 and MiXCR, and retained in-frame beta chains. Each entry is one CDR3 protein sequence, shown with its most common DNA and genes. In this sample the table shows 290,000 or so distinct CDR3 sequences, under 30% of which occur a single time. The ten biggest clones cover about 15% of the sample. Concerning this clonotype itself: Its antigen is not yet known. The germline gene is not matched at one end of the junction; a read error may be the cause.

Material for sequencing was PBMCs. The TCR originated in a human donor in good health (CMV status not recorded). Some clones in this sample may be carry-over from other donors' samples. This sequence uses TRBV19 and TRBJ1-2, and possibly TRBD1, on 6 matching bases. The DNA is TGTGCCAGTAGTATTTCCACAGGGAGGGCATCTCGGCATGGCCACACCTTC. Its translation is CASSISTGRASRHGHTF.